This TCR beta chain was found in a study of graft-versus-host responses after intestinal transplantation. At the level of the study: Anti-thymocyte globulin was used for induction in all recipients, who then took tacrolimus and steroids for two to four years.

The CDR3 contains 15 residues. The V and J ends lost 3 bases and 2 bases, in that order; junction bases with no gene match: 5. Looked up from germline, CDR1 is MNHNS and CDR2 is SASEGT. This clone came up once. The antigen is unknown. Study results and limitations: Peak GvH clone levels in circulation were associated with early post-transplant HvG declines. Graft-donor T cell macrochimerism coincided with high graft-versus-host to host-versus-graft clonal ratios in allografts.

Assay: immunoSEQ multiplex PCR; the TCRdb copy retains only in-frame clones and omits some. The sample includes about 99,000 clones, roughly 93% of them seen just once. The rearrangement uses TRBV6-1 and TRBJ1-2; TRBD1 aligns across 8 bases. This TCR was sampled from a human donor who received an intestinal transplant. The sequencing used unstimulated CD8+ T cells sorted from spleen or lymph node cells, collected before intestinal transplant. The CDR3 spells CASSDSWTGNYGYTF. In nucleotides, the CDR3 is TGTGCCAGCAGTGACTCCTGGACAGGGAACTATGGCTACACCTTC.